The sequence of this T cell receptor (beta chain) was determined in a study of CD8 T cells in ankylosing spondylitis. Study-wide results and limits: Made up of under ten highly homologous variants, a TCR beta motif appeared characteristic of ankylosing spondylitis blood. As reported, disease-linked clones showed significant enrichment in matched ankylosing spondylitis synovial fluid. Earlier authors reported some of these motif variants in reactive arthritis synovial fluid and blood. Peripheral blood samples showed relatively rare disease-linked clones, and these clones were CD8+.

This CDR3 spans 16 amino acids. J gave up 1 base and V 2 bases, and 9 bases lay outside the gene matches. Germline CDR1 reads SGDLS; CDR2 reads YYNGEE. 5'-RACE, quantitative and with molecular barcodes, yielded the TCR beta libraries. TCRdb reanalysed the 5' RACE reads using MiXCR and keeps one entry per CDR3 protein. The sample consists of hundreds of thousands of distinct CDR3 sequences, approximately 17% of them appearing once. With respect to this clonotype: Its specificity is not known.

This receptor was identified in a male donor with ankylosing spondylitis. Material: blood, either unsorted or a sorted T cell fraction (not recorded which). This chain links TRBV9 with TRBJ2-7, with 7 bases aligning to TRBD2. DNA for the CDR3: TGTGCCAGCAGCGTTTGGCCCTCTAGCGGATCCTACGAGCAGTACTTC. Amino acids: CASSVWPSSGSYEQYF.